A single sample gave rise to the 2 T cell receptor beta chains below, sequenced in a study of T cell responses to AZD1222 COVID-19 vaccine (dated by TCRdb to the early 2020s). The protocol used for the library was the immunoSEQ multiplex PCR assay. Held by TCRdb, this immuneACCESS table contains in-frame sequences only and omits some clones. Under half of the omission traces to an unresolved V gene where checked; the cause of the rest is unknown. The sample records more than 85,000 clones, about 87% of which are singletons. Together, the top ten hold about 3.3% of the sample. This specimen's time point label, interpreted: baseline before first vaccination. The specimen comprised peripheral blood, sampled on day 0 of AZD1222 vaccination. The receptors were sampled from an adult in good health.

The CDR3 nucleotides read TGTGCCACCAGTGATAATGACGTCGAGCAGTACTTC. Translating it yields CATSDNDVEQYF. The gene calls are TRBV24-1 and TRBJ2-7; D ambiguous. The CDR3 spans 12 residues. V was trimmed by 3 bases and J by 6 bases, leaving 8 bases between them. Germline-derived CDR1 and CDR2 are KGHDR and SFDVKD.

The chain's CDR3 is CASTAGGFYNEQFF. The CDR3 DNA sequence: TGTGCCAGCACAGCAGGGGGGTTTTACAATGAGCAGTTCTTC. V gene TRBV6-5 combines with J gene TRBJ2-1; maybe TRBD1 (7 bases). V lost 7 bases, J lost 4 bases, and 14 bases lay in between. Per germline, CDR1 MNHEY and CDR2 SVGAGI. The CDR3 is 14 residues long.